The sequence of this T cell receptor beta chain was determined in a study of cytomegalovirus exposure and HLA in healthy donors. The primer mix had 60 Vbeta and 13 Jbeta primers. Repertoires were generated with immunoSEQ multiplex PCR, while TCRdb's copy carries only in-frame clones and drops some. The profile shows roughly 130,000 clones, 74% of them singletons. This clone was counted only a few times. The same CDR3 can be traced to other DNA sequences in this sample. This clonotype originated in a man aged 40-55 years in good health and CMV-seropositive. Sequencing was performed on PBMCs.

DNA of the CDR3: TGTGCCAGCAGCCAAGCCCGACTAGCGGGGGGGCGTGAGACCCAGTACTTC. Its protein is CASSQARLAGGRETQYF. The gene calls are TRBV14 and TRBJ2-5, with 14 bases identical to TRBD2. The J segment lost 5 bases and the V segment lost 1 base, leaving 6 bases of the junction unmatched. Germline V CDR1 and CDR2: SGHDN, FVKESK. This CDR3 spans 17 amino acids.